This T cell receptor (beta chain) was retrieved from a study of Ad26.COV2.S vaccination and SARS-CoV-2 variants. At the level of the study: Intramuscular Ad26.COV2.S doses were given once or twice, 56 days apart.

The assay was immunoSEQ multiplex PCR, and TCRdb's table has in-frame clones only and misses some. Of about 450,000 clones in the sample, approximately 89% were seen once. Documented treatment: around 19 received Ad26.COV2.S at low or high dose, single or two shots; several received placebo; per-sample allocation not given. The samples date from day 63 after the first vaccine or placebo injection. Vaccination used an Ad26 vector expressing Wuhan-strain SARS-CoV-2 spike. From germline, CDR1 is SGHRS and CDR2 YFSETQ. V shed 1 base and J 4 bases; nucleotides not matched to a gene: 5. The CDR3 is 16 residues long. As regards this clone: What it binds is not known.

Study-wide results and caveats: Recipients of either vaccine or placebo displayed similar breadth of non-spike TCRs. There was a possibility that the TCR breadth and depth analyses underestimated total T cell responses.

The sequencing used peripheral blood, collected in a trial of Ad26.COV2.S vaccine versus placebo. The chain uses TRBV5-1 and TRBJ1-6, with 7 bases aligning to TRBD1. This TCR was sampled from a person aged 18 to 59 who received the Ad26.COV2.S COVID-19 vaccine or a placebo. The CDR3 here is CASSLTAGQYNSPLHF. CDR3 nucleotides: TGCGCCAGCAGCTTGACGGCGGGACAGTATAATTCACCCCTCCACTTT.